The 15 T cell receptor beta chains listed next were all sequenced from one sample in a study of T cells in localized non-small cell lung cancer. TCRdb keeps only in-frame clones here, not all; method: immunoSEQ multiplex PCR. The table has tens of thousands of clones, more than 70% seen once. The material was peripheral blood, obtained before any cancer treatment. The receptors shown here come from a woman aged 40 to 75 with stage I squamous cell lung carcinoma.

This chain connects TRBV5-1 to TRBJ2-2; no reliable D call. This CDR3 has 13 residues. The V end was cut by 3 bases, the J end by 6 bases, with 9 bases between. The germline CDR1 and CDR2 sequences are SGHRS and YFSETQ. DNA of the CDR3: TGCGCCAGCAGCTCGTCAGCCCCCGGGGAGCTGTTTTTT. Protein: CASSSSAPGELFF. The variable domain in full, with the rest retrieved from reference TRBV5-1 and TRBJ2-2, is KAGVTQTPRYLIKTRGQQVTLSCSPISGHRSVSWYQQTPGQGLQFLFEYFSETQRNKGNFPGRFSGRQFSNSRSEMNVSTLELGDSALYLCASSSSAPGELFFGEGSRLTVL.

CDR3 region: CATGRGYGYTF. DNA of the CDR3: TGTGCCACGGGCAGGGGGTATGGCTACACCTTC. This chain joins TRBV25-1 and TRBJ1-2; the match to TRBD1 covers 7 bases. Germline CDR1 reads MGHDK; CDR2 reads SYGVNS. The CDR3 consists of 11 residues. V trimming: 10 bases; J trimming: 5 bases; junction bases outside the gene matches: 4.

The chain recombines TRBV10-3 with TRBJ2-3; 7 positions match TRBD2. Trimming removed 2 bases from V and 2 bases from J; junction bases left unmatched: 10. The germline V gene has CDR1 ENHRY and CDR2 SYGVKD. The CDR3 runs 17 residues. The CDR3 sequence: CAISEPPGSGNTDTQYF. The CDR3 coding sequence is TGTGCCATCAGTGAGCCCCCAGGGAGCGGGAACACAGATACGCAGTATTTT.

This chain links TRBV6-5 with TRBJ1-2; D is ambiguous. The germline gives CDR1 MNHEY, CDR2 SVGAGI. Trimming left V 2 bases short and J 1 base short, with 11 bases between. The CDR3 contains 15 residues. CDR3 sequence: CASSYSDTFNYGYTF. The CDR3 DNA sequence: TGTGCCAGCAGTTACAGTGACACTTTTAACTATGGCTACACCTTC.

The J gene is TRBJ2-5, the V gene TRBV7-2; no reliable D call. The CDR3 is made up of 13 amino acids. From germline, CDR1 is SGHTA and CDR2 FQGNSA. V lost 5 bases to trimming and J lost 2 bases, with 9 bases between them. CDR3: CASSQARQETQYF. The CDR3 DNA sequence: TGTGCCAGCAGCCAAGCTAGGCAAGAGACCCAGTACTTC.

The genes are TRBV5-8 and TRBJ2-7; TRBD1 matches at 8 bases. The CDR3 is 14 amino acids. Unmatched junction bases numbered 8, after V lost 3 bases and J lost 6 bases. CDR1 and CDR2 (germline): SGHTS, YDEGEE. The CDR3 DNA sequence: TGTGCCAGCAGCTCGATGGACAGGGCTTTCGAGCAGTACTTC. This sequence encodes CASSSMDRAFEQYF.

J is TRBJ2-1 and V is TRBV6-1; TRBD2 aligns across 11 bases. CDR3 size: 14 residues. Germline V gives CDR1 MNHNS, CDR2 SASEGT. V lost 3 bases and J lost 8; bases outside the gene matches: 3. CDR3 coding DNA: TGTGCCAGCAGTGAGCTAGCGGGGGGCTATGAGCAGTTCTTC. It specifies CASSELAGGYEQFF.

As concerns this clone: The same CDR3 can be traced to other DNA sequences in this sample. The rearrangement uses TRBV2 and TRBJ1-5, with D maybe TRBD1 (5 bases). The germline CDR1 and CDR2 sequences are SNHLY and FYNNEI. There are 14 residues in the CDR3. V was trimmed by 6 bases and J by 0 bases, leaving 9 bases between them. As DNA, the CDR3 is TGTGCCAGCAGCGACAGCCATAGCAATCAGCCCCAGCATTTT. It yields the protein CASSDSHSNQPQHF.

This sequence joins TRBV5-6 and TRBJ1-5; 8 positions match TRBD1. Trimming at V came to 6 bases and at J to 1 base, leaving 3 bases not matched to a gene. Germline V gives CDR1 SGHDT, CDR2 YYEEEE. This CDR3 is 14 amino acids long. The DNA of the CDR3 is TGTGCCAGCAACCGGGACAGGAGCAATCAGCCCCAGCATTTT. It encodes CASNRDRSNQPQHF.

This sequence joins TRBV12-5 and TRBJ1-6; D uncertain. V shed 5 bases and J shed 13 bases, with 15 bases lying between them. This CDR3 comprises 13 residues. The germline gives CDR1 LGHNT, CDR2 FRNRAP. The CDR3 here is CASGPGPLNPLHF. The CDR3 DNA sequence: TGTGCTAGTGGTCCCGGGCCCCTTAATCCCCTCCACTTT. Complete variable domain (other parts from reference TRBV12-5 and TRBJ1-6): DARVTQTPRHKVTEMGQEVTMRCQPILGHNTVFWYRQTMMQGLELLAYFRNRAPLDDSGMPKDRFSAEMPDATLATLKIQPSEPRDSAVYFCASGPGPLNPLHFGNGTRLTVT.

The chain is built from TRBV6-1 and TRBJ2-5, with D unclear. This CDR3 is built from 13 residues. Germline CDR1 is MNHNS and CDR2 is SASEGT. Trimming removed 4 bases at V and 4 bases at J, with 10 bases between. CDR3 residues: CASSVLYRETQYF. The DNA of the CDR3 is TGTGCCAGCAGTGTGCTGTACCGAGAGACCCAGTACTTC.

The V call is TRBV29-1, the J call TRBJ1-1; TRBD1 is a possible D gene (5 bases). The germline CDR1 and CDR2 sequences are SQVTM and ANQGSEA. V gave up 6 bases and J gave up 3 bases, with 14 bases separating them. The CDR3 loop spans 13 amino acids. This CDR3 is CSVRASGDTEAFF. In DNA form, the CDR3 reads TGCAGCGTCAGGGCTAGTGGCGACACTGAAGCTTTCTTT.

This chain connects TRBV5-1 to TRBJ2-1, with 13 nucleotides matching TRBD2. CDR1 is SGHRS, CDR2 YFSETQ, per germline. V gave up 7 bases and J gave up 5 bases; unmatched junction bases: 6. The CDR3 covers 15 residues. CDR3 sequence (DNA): TGCGCCAGCCGACCCGGGACTAGCGGGAACAATGAGCAGTTCTTC. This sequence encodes CASRPGTSGNNEQFF.

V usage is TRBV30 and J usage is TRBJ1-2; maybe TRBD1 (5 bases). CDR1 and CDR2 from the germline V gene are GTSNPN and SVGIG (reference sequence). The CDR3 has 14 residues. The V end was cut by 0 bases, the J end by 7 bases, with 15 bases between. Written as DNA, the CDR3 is TGTGCCTGGAGTGTGAAGCAGGGCGGCCTTGGCTACACCTTC. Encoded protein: CAWSVKQGGLGYTF.

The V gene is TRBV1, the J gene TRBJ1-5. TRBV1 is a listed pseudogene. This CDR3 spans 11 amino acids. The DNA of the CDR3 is TGCACCAGCAGCTCTAATCAGCCCCAGCATTTT. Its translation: CTSSSNQPQHF.